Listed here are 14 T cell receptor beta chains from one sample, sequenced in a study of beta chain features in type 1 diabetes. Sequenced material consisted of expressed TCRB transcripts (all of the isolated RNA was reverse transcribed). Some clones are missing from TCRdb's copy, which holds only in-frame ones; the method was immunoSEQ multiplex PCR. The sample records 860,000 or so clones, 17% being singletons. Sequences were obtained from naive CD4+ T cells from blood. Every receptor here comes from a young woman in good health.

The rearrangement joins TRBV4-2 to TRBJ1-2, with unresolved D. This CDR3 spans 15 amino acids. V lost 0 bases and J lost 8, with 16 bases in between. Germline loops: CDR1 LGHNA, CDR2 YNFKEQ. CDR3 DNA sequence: TGTGCCAGCAGCCAAGATAAGGATTCCTCCCGGGGCTACACCTTC. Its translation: CASSQDKDSSRGYTF.

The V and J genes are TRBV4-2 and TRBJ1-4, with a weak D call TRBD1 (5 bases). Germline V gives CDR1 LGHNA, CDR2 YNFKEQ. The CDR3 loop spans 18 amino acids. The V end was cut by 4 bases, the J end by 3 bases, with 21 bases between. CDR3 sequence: CASSPLGYPGRANEKLFF. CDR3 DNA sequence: TGTGCCAGCAGCCCCCTAGGGTACCCAGGCAGGGCTAATGAAAAACTGTTTTTT.

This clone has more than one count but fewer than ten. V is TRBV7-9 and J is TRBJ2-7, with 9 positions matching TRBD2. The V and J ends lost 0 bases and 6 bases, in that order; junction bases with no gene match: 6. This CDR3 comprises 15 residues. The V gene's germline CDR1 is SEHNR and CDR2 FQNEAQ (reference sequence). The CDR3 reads CASSLALWREGEQYF. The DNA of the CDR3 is TGTGCCAGCAGCTTAGCGCTCTGGCGGGAGGGCGAGCAGTACTTC.

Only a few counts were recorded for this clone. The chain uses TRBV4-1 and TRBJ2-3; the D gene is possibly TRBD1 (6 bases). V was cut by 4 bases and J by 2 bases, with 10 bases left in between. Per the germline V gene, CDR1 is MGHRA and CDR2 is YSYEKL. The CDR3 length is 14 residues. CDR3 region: CASSPGAITDTQYF. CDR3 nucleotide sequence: TGCGCCAGCAGCCCAGGGGCCATCACAGATACGCAGTATTTT.

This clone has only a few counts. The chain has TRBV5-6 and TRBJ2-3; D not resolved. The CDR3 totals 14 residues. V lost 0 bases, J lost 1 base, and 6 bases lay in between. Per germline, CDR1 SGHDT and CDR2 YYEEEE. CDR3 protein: CASSLAPRTDTQYF. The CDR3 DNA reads TGTGCCAGCAGCTTGGCCCCACGCACAGATACGCAGTATTTT.

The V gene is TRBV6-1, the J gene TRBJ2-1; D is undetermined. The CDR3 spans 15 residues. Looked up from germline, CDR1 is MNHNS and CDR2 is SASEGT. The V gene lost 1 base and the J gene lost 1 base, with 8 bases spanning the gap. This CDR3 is CASSEEVTSYNEQFF. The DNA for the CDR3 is TGTGCCAGCAGTGAAGAGGTTACTTCCTACAATGAGCAGTTCTTC.

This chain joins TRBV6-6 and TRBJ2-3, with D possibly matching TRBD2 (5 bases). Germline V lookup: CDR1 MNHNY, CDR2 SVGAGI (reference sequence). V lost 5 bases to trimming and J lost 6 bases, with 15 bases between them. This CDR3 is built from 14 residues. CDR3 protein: CASSRRTRPDTQYF. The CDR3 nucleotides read TGTGCCAGCAGTCGCCGGACTCGGCCGGATACGCAGTATTTT.

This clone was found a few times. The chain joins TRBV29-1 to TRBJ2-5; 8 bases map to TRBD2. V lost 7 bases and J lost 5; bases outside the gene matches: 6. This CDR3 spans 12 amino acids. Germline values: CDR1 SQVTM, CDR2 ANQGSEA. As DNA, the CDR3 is TGCAGCGGTAGCGGGATCTTGGAGACCCAGTACTTC. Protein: CSGSGILETQYF.

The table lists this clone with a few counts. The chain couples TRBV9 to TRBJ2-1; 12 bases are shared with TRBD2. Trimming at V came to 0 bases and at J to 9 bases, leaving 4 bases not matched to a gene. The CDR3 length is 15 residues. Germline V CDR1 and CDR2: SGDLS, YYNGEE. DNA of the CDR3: TGTGCCAGCAGCGTAGATCTAGCGGGAGGGAGTGAGCAGTTCTTC. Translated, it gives CASSVDLAGGSEQFF.

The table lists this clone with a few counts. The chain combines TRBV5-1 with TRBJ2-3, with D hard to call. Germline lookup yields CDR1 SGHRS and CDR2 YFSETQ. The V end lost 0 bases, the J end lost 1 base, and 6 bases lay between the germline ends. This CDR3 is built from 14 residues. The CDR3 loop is CASSLAWGTDTQYF. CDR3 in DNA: TGCGCCAGCAGCTTGGCCTGGGGCACAGATACGCAGTATTTT.

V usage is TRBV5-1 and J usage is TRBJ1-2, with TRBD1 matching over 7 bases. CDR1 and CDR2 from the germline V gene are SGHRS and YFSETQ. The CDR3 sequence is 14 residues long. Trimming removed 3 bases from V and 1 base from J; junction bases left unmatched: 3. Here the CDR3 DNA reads TGCGCCAGCAGCTCAAGGGACAGTAACTATGGCTACACCTTC. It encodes CASSSRDSNYGYTF.

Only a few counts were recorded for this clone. The CDR3: CASSILGSGNTIYF. CDR3 in DNA: TGTGCCAGTAGTATACTGGGTTCTGGAAACACCATATATTTT. This chain uses TRBV19 with TRBJ1-3, with D uncertain. V lost 2 bases to trimming and J lost 1 base, with 6 bases between them. CDR1 LNHDA and CDR2 SQIVND come from the germline V gene (reference sequence). This CDR3 comprises 14 residues.

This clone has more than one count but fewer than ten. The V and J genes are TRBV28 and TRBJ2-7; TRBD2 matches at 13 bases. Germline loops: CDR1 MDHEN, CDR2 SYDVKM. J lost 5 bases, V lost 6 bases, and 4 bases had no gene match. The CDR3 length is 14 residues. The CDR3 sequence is CASSTTSGRNEQYF. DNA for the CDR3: TGTGCCAGCAGCACGACTAGCGGGAGGAACGAGCAGTACTTC.

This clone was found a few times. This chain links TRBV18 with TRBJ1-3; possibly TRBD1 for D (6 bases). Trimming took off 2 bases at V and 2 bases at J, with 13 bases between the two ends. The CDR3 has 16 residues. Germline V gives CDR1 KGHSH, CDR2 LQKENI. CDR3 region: CASSPGKGHAGNTIYF. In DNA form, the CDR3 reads TGTGCCAGCTCACCAGGCAAGGGACATGCTGGAAACACCATATATTTT.